The 24 T cell receptor beta chains listed next were all sequenced from one sample in a study of blood T cell repertoires in COVID-19. Only in-frame clones appear in the TCRdb table, and some are missing; sequencing was by immunoSEQ multiplex PCR. The sample gives 250,000 to 350,000 clones, approximately 90% of which show up once; 6.9% is in the top ten. The sequencing sample was made of peripheral blood. The receptors were gathered from a woman between 25 and 40 years old who had recovered from COVID-19.

The rearrangement links TRBV7-2 to TRBJ2-7; D is undetermined. The CDR3 has 13 residues. Trimming removed 5 bases at V and 3 bases at J, with 11 bases between. Germline-derived CDR1 and CDR2 are SGHTA and FQGNSA. The CDR3, as DNA: TGTGCCAGCAGCGATACCTCGGGCTACGAGCAGTACTTC. Protein: CASSDTSGYEQYF.

The rearrangement links TRBV6-1 to TRBJ1-2; D gene unclear. CDR3 length: 12 residues. CDR1 and CDR2 (germline): MNHNS, SASEGT. V dropped 1 base and J dropped 8 bases, with 8 bases sitting between them. In DNA form, the CDR3 reads TGTGCCAGCAGTGAAGGCGCCTCCGGCTACACCTTC. Its protein product is CASSEGASGYTF.

The CDR3 nucleotides are TGTGCCAGCAGACTCGACAGGGCCGGCAATCAGCCCCAGCATTTT. This sequence encodes CASRLDRAGNQPQHF. The chain links TRBV2 to TRBJ1-5; 7 bases align to TRBD1. The V and J ends lost 6 bases and 2 bases, in that order; junction bases with no gene match: 7. Germline V gene data show CDR1 as SNHLY and CDR2 as FYNNEI. The CDR3 has 15 amino acids.

This clone has just a few counts. The chain is built from TRBV6-1 and TRBJ1-5; D is perhaps TRBD1 (5 bases). Trimming pared 2 bases from V and 5 bases from J, leaving 7 bases between. CDR1 and CDR2 from the germline V gene are MNHNS and SASEGT. The CDR3 contains 13 residues. CDR3 loop: CASSEQGHQPQHF. The CDR3, as DNA: TGTGCCAGCAGTGAACAGGGTCATCAGCCCCAGCATTTT.

With respect to this clone: Different DNA sequences within this sample yield the same CDR3. The V call is TRBV19, the J call TRBJ2-1; the D gene is possibly TRBD2 (5 bases). The germline gives CDR1 LNHDA, CDR2 SQIVND (reference sequence). V was trimmed by 2 bases and J by 7 bases, leaving 9 bases between them. CDR3 length equals 13 residues. The CDR3 DNA reads TGTGCCAGTAGTATACGGGGAAGAAATGAGCAGTTCTTC. It is translated as CASSIRGRNEQFF.

The chain uses TRBV18 and TRBJ2-7; 9 bases are shared with TRBD2. The V gene's germline CDR1 is KGHSH and CDR2 LQKENI. CDR3 length: 14 amino acids. Trimming removed 3 bases from V and 3 bases from J; junction bases left unmatched: 3. The CDR3 protein is CASSPGTSYYEQYF. In nucleotides, the CDR3 is TGTGCCAGCTCACCCGGGACTAGCTACTACGAGCAGTACTTC.

The chain is built from TRBV9 and TRBJ1-6; unclear D gene. The V gene's germline CDR1 is SGDLS and CDR2 YYNGEE. This CDR3 spans 16 amino acids. V was trimmed by 0 bases and J by 0 bases, leaving 7 bases between them. CDR3 nucleotide sequence: TGTGCCAGCAGCGTAGAAGGAGGCTCCTATAATTCACCCCTCCACTTT. Its translation is CASSVEGGSYNSPLHF.

The count of this clone is one. The genes are TRBV7-9 and TRBJ1-5, with TRBD1 as a possible D gene (6 bases). Trimming removed 0 bases from V and 0 bases from J, with 9 bases in between. The CDR3 loop spans 16 amino acids. CDR1 and CDR2 from the germline V gene are SEHNR and FQNEAQ (reference sequence). CDR3 region: CASSLAGQHSNQPQHF. Written as DNA, the CDR3 is TGTGCCAGCAGCTTAGCCGGACAGCATAGCAATCAGCCCCAGCATTTT.

The CDR3 DNA sequence: TGTGCCAGCAGCTTCCACACCTCCCAAGAGACCCAGTACTTC. Encoded protein: CASSFHTSQETQYF. The genes are TRBV7-2 and TRBJ2-5, with D uncertain. The germline gives CDR1 SGHTA, CDR2 FQGNSA. Trimming shortened V by 3 bases and J by 1 base, and 9 bases separated the two germline ends. This CDR3 is 14 amino acids long.

The rearrangement links TRBV9 to TRBJ1-1; 9 bases are a match to TRBD1. Germline-derived CDR1 and CDR2 are SGDLS and YYNGEE. The V segment lost 4 bases and the J segment 5 bases; nucleotides outside the gene matches: 3. The CDR3 length is 13 residues. The CDR3 nucleotides read TGTGCCAGCAGCATTGACAGGGGGACTGAAGCTTTCTTT. This encodes CASSIDRGTEAFF.

The genes are TRBV6-2 or TRBV6-3 and TRBJ2-3; 8 bases are shared with TRBD1. V was pared by 3 bases and J by 4 bases, with 9 bases of the junction left unmatched. CDR3 size: 16 residues. The germline CDR1 and CDR2 sequences are MNHEY and SVGEGT. The CDR3 reads CASSYRATGDSDTQYF. The CDR3 bases are TGTGCCAGCAGTTATAGGGCGACAGGGGATTCAGATACGCAGTATTTT.

The DNA for the CDR3 is TGTGCCAGCAGCTCCCTGGGACAATTTTATTCACCCCTCCACTTT. Residues: CASSSLGQFYSPLHF. This rearrangement joins TRBV7-2 to TRBJ1-6; weak D call: TRBD1 (6 bases). The germline V and J ends were trimmed by 4 bases and 8 bases, with 15 bases remaining between them. The CDR3 is 15 amino acids. Germline CDR1 is SGHTA and CDR2 is FQGNSA.

The V call is TRBV3-1 (or the pseudogene TRBV3-2), the J call TRBJ1-1; maybe TRBD1 (6 bases). The CDR3 is made up of 14 amino acids. V was cut by 5 bases and J by 1 base, with 11 bases left in between. Per the germline V gene, CDR1 is LGHDT and CDR2 is YNNKEL (reference sequence). The DNA for the CDR3 is TGTGCCAGCAGCTACAGGGACGGGAACACTGAAGCTTTCTTT. Translated: CASSYRDGNTEAFF.

The gene calls are TRBV5-1 and TRBJ2-5; 9 positions match TRBD2. This CDR3 comprises 17 residues. CDR1 is SGHRS, CDR2 YFSETQ, per germline. J lost 0 bases, V lost 4 bases, and 10 bases had no gene match. DNA of the CDR3: TGCGCCAGCAGCCGTAGAGCGGGGGGTCCTTACCAAGAGACCCAGTACTTC. It is translated as CASSRRAGGPYQETQYF.

The V call is TRBV3-1 (or the pseudogene TRBV3-2), the J call TRBJ2-4; 7 bases fit TRBD1. Germline V gene data show CDR1 as LGHDT and CDR2 as YNNKEL (reference sequence). The ends lost 3 bases at V and 0 bases at J; junction bases unmatched: 2. The CDR3 sequence is 15 residues long. This CDR3 is CASSQGQLAKNIQYF. CDR3 bases: TGTGCCAGCAGCCAGGGACAGTTAGCCAAAAACATTCAGTACTTC.

This CDR3 is CAITQDSFYNYGYTF. DNA for the CDR3: TGTGCCATCACCCAAGACAGTTTCTATAACTATGGCTACACCTTC. This chain joins TRBV10-3 and TRBJ1-2; TRBD1 is a possible D gene (5 bases). Trimming pared 7 bases from V and 1 base from J, leaving 16 bases between. The CDR3 extends over 15 amino acids. Germline assignment: CDR1 ENHRY and CDR2 SYGVKD.

The J gene is TRBJ2-2, the V gene TRBV4-2; 9 bases map to TRBD1. J gave up 5 bases and V 4 bases, and 2 bases lay outside the gene matches. Germline V gives CDR1 LGHNA, CDR2 YNFKEQ. CDR3 length equals 14 residues. The CDR3 DNA sequence: TGTGCCAGCAGCCGACAGGGGGGAACCGGGGAGCTGTTTTTT. Its translation is CASSRQGGTGELFF.

The chain couples TRBV9 to TRBJ1-1; maybe TRBD1 (6 bases). V lost 0 bases and J 1 base, leaving 16 bases between the germline ends. The CDR3 is made up of 17 amino acids. Germline CDR1 is SGDLS and CDR2 is YYNGEE. The CDR3 coding sequence is TGTGCCAGCAGCGTAGGAGGGGGAGGGTCGACGAACACTGAAGCTTTCTTT. Protein product: CASSVGGGGSTNTEAFF.

The chain recombines TRBV20-1 with TRBJ2-7; 15 nucleotides match TRBD2. V shed 3 bases and J 5 bases; nucleotides not matched to a gene: 14. The CDR3 runs to 18 residues. Looked up from germline, CDR1 is DFQATT and CDR2 is SNEGSKA (reference sequence). The CDR3 here is CSASPPRTSGGVHDEQYF. The CDR3 bases are TGCAGTGCTAGTCCCCCGCGGACTAGCGGGGGGGTTCATGACGAGCAGTACTTC.

The chain carries TRBV27 and TRBJ1-6; D possibly corresponds to TRBD1 (6 bases). V was shortened by 4 bases and J by 0 bases, with 16 bases between the two germline ends. Germline values: CDR1 MNHEY, CDR2 SMNVEV (reference sequence). This CDR3 spans 18 amino acids. CDR3 coding DNA: TGTGCCAGCAGTTCAGGGCCTACAGGGAGCTCCTATAATTCACCCCTCCACTTT. As protein: CASSSGPTGSSYNSPLHF.

CDR3 loop: CASSQDGTGSDYEQYF. Written as DNA, the CDR3 is TGCGCCAGCAGCCAAGACGGAACAGGGTCGGACTACGAGCAGTACTTC. V usage is TRBV4-1 and J usage is TRBJ2-7, with a weak D call TRBD1 (6 bases). This CDR3 contains 16 residues. Per germline, CDR1 MGHRA and CDR2 YSYEKL. V lost 0 bases, J lost 3 bases, and 15 bases lay in between.

The V gene is TRBV29-1, the J gene TRBJ2-3; a possible D gene is TRBD1 (6 bases). The V gene lost 4 bases and the J gene lost 0 bases, with 14 bases spanning the gap. The CDR3 spans 15 residues. Germline CDR1 reads SQVTM; CDR2 reads ANQGSEA. CDR3 protein: CSVGGTLASTDTQYF. The DNA for the CDR3 is TGCAGCGTTGGAGGGACACTCGCTAGCACAGATACGCAGTATTTT.

V gene TRBV6-6 combines with J gene TRBJ2-2; D might be TRBD2 (5 bases). V gave up 0 bases and J gave up 6 bases, with 11 bases separating them. Per germline, CDR1 MNHNY and CDR2 SVGAGI (reference sequence). The CDR3 sequence is 15 residues long. The CDR3 sequence: CASSYSDAGAGELFF. CDR3 DNA: TGTGCCAGCAGTTACTCGGATGCCGGGGCCGGGGAGCTGTTTTTT.

The chain couples TRBV7-6 to TRBJ2-7, with 7 bases lining up with TRBD1. V was pared by 1 base and J by 8 bases, with 5 bases of the junction left unmatched. The CDR3 has 13 amino acids. Germline CDR1 SGHVS, CDR2 FNYEAQ. CDR3 in DNA: TGTGCCAGCAGCTTAGAGACAGGGTCCCAGCAGTACTTC. Protein sequence: CASSLETGSQQYF.